This passage covers 25 T cell receptor beta chains from one sample sequenced in a study of blood T cell repertoires in COVID-19. The assay was immunoSEQ multiplex PCR, and TCRdb's table has in-frame clones only and misses some. In the table there are some 240,000 clones, approximately 84% of which are singletons. Material: PBMCs or T cells enriched from blood (not recorded which). The receptors derive from a woman aged 50 to 60 who had been exposed to COVID-19.

The J gene is TRBJ1-1, the V gene TRBV5-1; no reliable D call. The CDR3 is made up of 15 amino acids. Germline loops: CDR1 SGHRS, CDR2 YFSETQ. The V end lost 3 bases, the J end lost 1 base, and 13 bases lay between the germline ends. For the CDR3, the DNA is TGCGCCAGCAGCTCAGATTTGGGCCGGAACACTGAAGCTTTCTTT. It codes for CASSSDLGRNTEAFF.

The chain links TRBV7-9 to TRBJ2-2; tentatively, D is TRBD1 (5 bases). This CDR3 region has 14 residues. Trimming pared 8 bases from V and 5 bases from J, leaving 15 bases between. Germline values: CDR1 SEHNR, CDR2 FQNEAQ (reference sequence). The CDR3 DNA follows: TGTGCCAGCTCTCCCAGGGCCGGGACCGGGGAGCTGTTTTTT. Amino acids: CASSPRAGTGELFF.

V and J are TRBV2 and TRBJ2-3, with TRBD2 matching over 15 bases. Germline CDR1 reads SNHLY; CDR2 reads FYNNEI. The V and J ends lost 1 base and 4 bases, in that order; junction bases with no gene match: 3. This CDR3 comprises 17 residues. The CDR3 here is CASSEGRTSGGADTQYF. The DNA for the CDR3 is TGTGCCAGCAGTGAAGGGCGGACTAGCGGGGGGGCAGATACGCAGTATTTT.

This clone is a singleton in its sample. The chain combines TRBV27 with TRBJ2-7; 7 bases map to TRBD1. The V segment lost 1 base and the J segment 2 bases; nucleotides outside the gene matches: 8. The CDR3 loop spans 16 amino acids. Germline V CDR1 and CDR2: MNHEY, SMNVEV (reference sequence). CDR3 coding DNA: TGTGCCAGCAGTTTATTGGGACAGCCCCTAACCTACGAGCAGTACTTC. Its protein is CASSLLGQPLTYEQYF.

The chain is built from TRBV25-1 and TRBJ1-3, with D tentatively TRBD1 (6 bases). Germline V gene lookup returns CDR1 MGHDK and CDR2 SYGVNS. Between the trimmed V and J ends, which lost 1 base and 8 bases, there was a span of 9 bases. CDR3 size: 13 residues. The DNA of the CDR3 is TGTGCCAGCAGTGAATGGGAGGGGGACACCATATATTTT. It yields the protein CASSEWEGDTIYF.

The chain is built from TRBV10-2 and TRBJ1-1; D is unresolved. V was trimmed by 6 bases and J by 7 bases, leaving 9 bases between them. The CDR3 has 11 amino acids. CDR1 and CDR2 (germline): WSHSY, SAAADI. CDR3 amino acids: CASREDFEAFF. The CDR3 DNA follows: TGCGCCAGCAGGGAGGACTTTGAAGCTTTCTTT.

The chain's CDR3 is CASSQGQRDGYTF. DNA for the CDR3: TGTGCCAGCAGCCAGGGACAGAGGGATGGCTACACCTTC. V usage is TRBV6-2 or TRBV6-3 and J usage is TRBJ1-2; 7 nucleotides line up with TRBD1. Germline V gene data show CDR1 as MNHEY and CDR2 as SVGEGT. The V and J ends lost 6 bases and 6 bases, in that order; junction bases with no gene match: 7. The CDR3 is 13 amino acids.

This chain links TRBV28 with TRBJ1-1; D is unresolved. Germline V lookup: CDR1 MDHEN, CDR2 SYDVKM. There are 13 residues in the CDR3. The germline V and J ends were trimmed by 3 bases and 5 bases, with 10 bases remaining between them. CDR3 sequence reads: CASSFPGRTEAFF. CDR3 DNA sequence: TGTGCCAGCAGTTTCCCGGGTCGGACTGAAGCTTTCTTT.

The CDR3 region is CASRRQASYNSPLHF. CDR3 in DNA: TGTGCCAGCAGGCGACAGGCCTCCTATAATTCACCCCTCCACTTT. The chain links TRBV27 to TRBJ1-6; tentative D call: TRBD1 (6 bases). The V end lost 6 bases, the J end lost 0 bases, and 9 bases lay between the germline ends. The germline V gene has CDR1 MNHEY and CDR2 SMNVEV (reference sequence). CDR3 length: 15 residues.

The chain's CDR3 is CASSFLGLEAFF. CDR3 in DNA: TGTGCCAGCAGTTTTTTGGGCCTTGAAGCTTTCTTT. This chain uses TRBV12-3 or TRBV12-4 with TRBJ1-1; no clear D. Trimming removed 3 bases at V and 7 bases at J, with 9 bases between. The CDR3 is 12 amino acids.

This sequence joins TRBV19 and TRBJ2-7, with D possibly being TRBD2 (6 bases). Germline CDR1 LNHDA, CDR2 SQIVND (reference sequence). The V gene lost 3 bases and the J gene lost 0 bases, with 9 bases spanning the gap. This CDR3 is 14 amino acids long. CDR3 nucleotide sequence: TGTGCCAGTAGTATGGGACTGACCTCCTACGAGCAGTACTTC. Residues: CASSMGLTSYEQYF. Full variable domain (missing parts from reference TRBV19 and TRBJ2-7): DGGITQSPKYLFRKEGQNVTLSCEQNLNHDAMYWYRQDPGQGLRLIYYSQIVNDFQKGDIAEGYSVSREKKESFPLTVTSAQKNPTAFYLCASSMGLTSYEQYFGPGTRLTVT.

The chain carries TRBV13 and TRBJ2-5; D remains unclear. The germline gives CDR1 PRHDT, CDR2 FYEKMQ (reference sequence). CDR3 length: 15 amino acids. Between the trimmed V and J ends, which lost 5 bases and 1 base, there was a span of 14 bases. The CDR3 is CASSQTATVQETQYF. The CDR3 DNA reads as TGTGCCAGCAGCCAAACCGCGACTGTCCAAGAGACCCAGTACTTC.

The chain links TRBV11-2 to TRBJ2-1; D may be TRBD2 (7 bases). The V gene lost 4 bases and the J gene lost 7 bases, with 17 bases spanning the gap. The CDR3 has 15 amino acids. Germline CDR1 is SGHAT and CDR2 is FQNNGV. This CDR3 is CASSSWGGGPNEQFF. The CDR3 region has the DNA TGTGCCAGCAGCTCATGGGGGGGCGGCCCAAATGAGCAGTTCTTC. Supplemented by reference TRBV11-2 and TRBJ2-1, the full variable domain reads EAGVAQSPRYKIIEKRQSVAFWCNPISGHATLYWYQQILGQGPKLLIQFQNNGVVDDSQLPKDRFSAERLKGVDSTLKIQPAKLEDSAVYLCASSSWGGGPNEQFFGPGTRLTVL.

The chain employs TRBV9 and TRBJ2-5; 9 positions agree with TRBD2. The germline V gene encodes CDR1 SGDLS and CDR2 YYNGEE. V lost 4 bases and J lost 5; bases outside the gene matches: 6. The CDR3 contains 14 residues. The CDR3 spells CASSFSGGQETQYF. In DNA form, the CDR3 reads TGTGCCAGCAGCTTTAGCGGGGGCCAGGAGACCCAGTACTTC.

This clone came up once. V gene TRBV12-3 or TRBV12-4 combines with J gene TRBJ1-1; possibly TRBD1 for D (5 bases). This CDR3 has 12 amino acids. V was cut by 5 bases and J by 11 bases, with 15 bases left in between. CDR3 DNA sequence: TGTGCCAGCAGTGCCCTCCAGGGTTCCGCTTTCTTT. It is translated as CASSALQGSAFF.

The chain is built from TRBV10-2 and TRBJ1-6; no firm D call. Germline-derived CDR1 and CDR2 are WSHSY and SAAADI. V lost 2 bases, J lost 4 bases, and 9 bases lay in between. There are 15 residues in the CDR3. The CDR3 DNA reads as TGCGCCAGCAGTGAGACGTCAGGATATAATTCACCCCTCCACTTT. Its translation is CASSETSGYNSPLHF.

The chain carries TRBV5-1 and TRBJ1-4; 12 bases line up with TRBD1. The CDR3 is 15 amino acids. Per germline, CDR1 SGHRS and CDR2 YFSETQ. Trimming at V came to 4 bases and at J to 8 bases, leaving 6 bases not matched to a gene. This CDR3 reads CASSPTGTGGEKLFF. The CDR3 nucleotides are TGCGCCAGCAGCCCAACCGGGACAGGGGGCGAAAAACTGTTTTTT.

This chain uses TRBV6-4 with TRBJ2-3; possible D gene TRBD1, 6 bases. V was shortened by 0 bases and J by 2 bases, with 15 bases between the two germline ends. CDR1 is MRHNA and CDR2 is SNTAGT in the germline V gene. This CDR3 has 17 amino acids. CDR3 loop: CASSDSSAGASTDTQYF. DNA of the CDR3: TGTGCCAGCAGTGACTCGAGCGCAGGGGCCTCCACAGATACGCAGTATTTT.

The chain is built from TRBV4-1 and TRBJ1-1, with D possibly being TRBD1 (6 bases). The CDR3 runs to 14 residues. Trimming shortened V by 4 bases and J by 1 base, and 10 bases separated the two germline ends. CDR1 and CDR2 from the germline V gene are MGHRA and YSYEKL. CDR3 bases: TGCGCCAGCAGCCCAGGGGTCCCGAACACTGAAGCTTTCTTT. It specifies CASSPGVPNTEAFF.

The sample holds one count of this clone. The CDR3 protein is CASTGRANYGYTF. Here the CDR3 DNA reads TGTGCCAGCACCGGCAGGGCCAACTATGGCTACACCTTC. J is TRBJ1-2 and V is TRBV28; D possibly corresponds to TRBD1 (5 bases). This CDR3 has 13 residues. V lost 7 bases, J lost 2 bases, and 11 bases lay in between. Germline values: CDR1 MDHEN, CDR2 SYDVKM.

The J gene is TRBJ2-7, the V gene TRBV7-2; the D gene is possibly TRBD1 (6 bases). CDR3 length: 13 residues. The germline V gene has CDR1 SGHTA and CDR2 FQGNSA. V dropped 6 bases and J dropped 5 bases, with 14 bases sitting between them. DNA of the CDR3: TGTGCCAGCAGTGAAAGACAGGTCCACGAGCAGTACTTC. Translation: CASSERQVHEQYF. Looking up the rest from reference TRBV7-2 and TRBJ2-7 gives the full variable domain: GAGVSQSPSNKVTEKGKDVELRCDPISGHTALYWYRQSLGQGLEFLIYFQGNSAPDKSGLPSDRFSAERTGGSVSTLTIQRTQQEDSAVYLCASSERQVHEQYFGPGTRLTVT.

The chain uses TRBV27 and TRBJ1-1; D may be TRBD1 (5 bases). The CDR3 contains 14 residues. In germline, CDR1 is MNHEY, CDR2 SMNVEV (reference sequence). V was pared by 2 bases and J by 1 base, with 8 bases between. The CDR3 loop is CASSLGTGNTEAFF. CDR3 nucleotide sequence: TGTGCCAGCAGTTTAGGGACTGGGAACACTGAAGCTTTCTTT.

The V gene is TRBV13, the J gene TRBJ2-7; 13 nucleotides line up with TRBD2. V shed 5 bases and J 2 bases; nucleotides not matched to a gene: 15. The germline gives CDR1 PRHDT, CDR2 FYEKMQ (reference sequence). The CDR3 extends over 19 amino acids. The CDR3 region has the DNA TGTGCCAGCAGCCGTCAGACTAGCGGGGGGCCGCACCACACCTACGAGCAGTACTTC. Translating gives CASSRQTSGGPHHTYEQYF.

The chain couples TRBV5-6 to TRBJ2-7; D remains ambiguous. Between the trimmed V and J ends, which lost 3 bases and 1 base, there was a span of 11 bases. The CDR3 spans 14 residues. In germline, CDR1 is SGHDT, CDR2 YYEEEE. DNA for the CDR3: TGTGCCAGCAGCTCGAAACGGAGTTCCTACGAGCAGTACTTC. As protein: CASSSKRSSYEQYF. Variable domain in full (rest from reference TRBV5-6 and TRBJ2-7): DAGVTQSPTHLIKTRGQQVTLRCSPKSGHDTVSWYQQALGQGPQFIFQYYEEEERQRGNFPDRFSGHQFPNYSSELNVNALLLGDSALYLCASSSKRSSYEQYFGPGTRLTVT.

V is TRBV29-1 and J is TRBJ1-1, with D hard to call. CDR1 SQVTM and CDR2 ANQGSEA come from the germline V gene. The CDR3 length is 10 residues. V was clipped by 3 bases and J by 5 bases, with 4 bases between them. The CDR3 is CSVDVTEAFF. The CDR3 DNA reads TGCAGCGTTGACGTGACTGAAGCTTTCTTT.